The T cell receptor beta chain described here comes from a study of monozygotic twins with cystic fibrosis. Germline V gene lookup returns CDR1 KGHSH and CDR2 LQKENI. V was clipped by 3 bases and J by 0 bases, with 8 bases between them. The CDR3 contains 14 residues. Study-level findings and limits: In 13 of 16 pairs, V gene usage was closest to the co-twin's. Clonality was generally low (median approximately 0.0094), higher in the most severe patients. Unrelated CF individuals shared fewer identical clonotypes than monozygotic CF twins. In this small cohort, shared CDR3 numbers showed no association with age, concordance or disease severity.

About this clone itself: Its target is not known.

Clones were sequenced by immunoSEQ multiplex PCR, and TCRdb holds only the in-frame ones, with some missing. The table has just over 35,000 clones, 80% to 95% seen once. This TCR was recovered from a boy aged 2-9 years with cystic fibrosis. Material for sequencing was blood. The chain employs TRBV18 and TRBJ1-1, with unresolved D. The DNA of the CDR3 is TGTGCCAGCTCACCGTTACAAGTGAACACTGAAGCTTTCTTT. Translating gives CASSPLQVNTEAFF.